This T cell receptor beta chain originates from a study of human T cells and chemical hapten exposure. Documented time point: pre-sensitization, week 0. Regarding treatment: therapeutic diphenylcyclopropenone sensitization with weekly scalp DPC. Those who donated were patients with alopecia, 18 to 70 years of age, and suitable for DPC. This clonotype was detected only a few times. TCRdb processed the RACE reads anew with MiXCR; each CDR3 protein has one entry. The data contain around 350,000 distinct CDR3 sequences, around 5% of them singletons. Germline V gene sequence: CDR1 MNHNY, CDR2 SVGAGI (reference sequence). J lost 4 bases, V lost 6 bases, and 5 bases had no gene match. The CDR3 totals 13 residues.

The sequenced sample was whole blood, obtained in connection with sensitization to the hapten diphenylcyclopropenone (DPC). V gene TRBV6-6 combines with J gene TRBJ1-1, with 7 bases fitting TRBD1. The TCR sequence derives from a young woman with alopecia areata. Some clones in this sample may be carry-over from other donors' samples. For the CDR3, the DNA is TGTGCCAGCAGCCCCACAGGGGCCACTGAAGCTTTCTTT. Its protein product is CASSPTGATEAFF.